This paragraph reports one T cell receptor (beta chain). Its specificity is not known. This specimen comes from a study of T cell clonotyping in hematopoietic cell transplantation. Time point reported: recipient sample about 28 days before transplant, after cytoreduction. Regarding the study as a whole: Graft donor and pretransplant recipient Inverse Simpson Index values predicted broader posttransplant TCR diversity. Recipient TCR diversity dropped after transplant; expanded clonotypes rose from day 30 to 180. No sorting was done, leaving CD4 and CD8 contributions mixed.

Measured with immunoSEQ multiplex PCR; TCRdb has only the in-frame clones, and not every one. The sample lists several thousand clones; about 32% were seen once. This clonotype was obtained from a man in his forties or fifties with myelofibrosis. Some clones in this sample may be carry-over from other donors' samples. The sequences come from peripheral blood mononuclear cells, collected before stem cell transplant.

In nucleotides, the CDR3 is TGTGCCTGGAGCGCCGGGACAGCCTACAATCAGCCCCAGCATTTT. It codes for CAWSAGTAYNQPQHF. The chain couples TRBV30 to TRBJ1-5, with 7 bases identical to TRBD1. Germline V gives CDR1 GTSNPN, CDR2 SVGIG (reference sequence). With V trimmed by 3 bases and J by 3 bases, 8 bases remained unmatched. The CDR3 sequence is 15 residues long.